The source of this T cell receptor beta chain is a study of blood T cell repertoires in COVID-19. Study-level information: Spain, Italy and the United States supplied samples that represented acute and convalescent COVID-19. T cells, B-cell-depleted T cells, or PBMCs provided the cDNA or gDNA that served as material.

CDR3 length equals 17 residues. The junction had 15 bases not matched to a gene; V was cut back by 5 bases and J by 6 bases. The V gene's germline CDR1 is SGDLS and CDR2 YYNGEE. Source study methods: How many nucleated cells were present was estimated from reference gene primer amplification. Data came from immunoSEQ multiplex PCR; TCRdb stores just in-frame clones and leaves some out. Clonal size and the V and J genes are those of that table, whereas D and trimming came from the DNA. The data hold tens of thousands of clones, with 88% observed a single time. V usage is TRBV9 and J usage is TRBJ2-2; 8 nucleotides align to TRBD2. This TCR came from a human donor in a cohort sampled during active COVID-19. Material for sequencing was peripheral blood. CDR3 DNA: TGTGCCAGCAGTGTCGGGCTCGGGACTAGTGGTCCCGGGGAGCTGTTTTTT. Its translation is CASSVGLGTSGPGELFF. The full variable domain, completed using reference TRBV9 and TRBJ2-2, is DSGVTQTPKHLITATGQRVTLRCSPRSGDLSVYWYQQSLDQGLQFLIQYYNGEERAKGNILERFSAQQFPDLHSELNLSSLELGDSALYFCASSVGLGTSGPGELFFGEGSRLTVL.